What follows are 21 T cell receptor beta chains derived from one specimen sequenced in a study of blood T cell repertoires in COVID-19. Sequencing was performed with immunoSEQ multiplex PCR; in TCRdb, only in-frame clones are kept and a portion is missing. Among fewer than 100,000 clones, approximately 90% were seen once, and the ten largest hold about 4.2%. The sequenced sample was peripheral blood. The receptors here all came from an older man with acute or convalescent COVID-19.

V usage is TRBV2 and J usage is TRBJ1-5; D is unresolved. Trimming pared 3 bases from V and 0 bases from J, leaving 9 bases between. Germline V gene lookup returns CDR1 SNHLY and CDR2 FYNNEI. The CDR3 totals 15 residues. The CDR3 sequence is CASSEGAASNQPQHF. The CDR3 DNA sequence: TGTGCCAGCAGTGAGGGAGCAGCTAGCAATCAGCCCCAGCATTTT.

The genes are TRBV5-6 and TRBJ1-5, with TRBD1 matching over 8 bases. The CDR3 length is 14 residues. Trimming cost V 4 bases and J 0 bases; bases outside gene matches: 0. The germline V gene encodes CDR1 SGHDT and CDR2 YYEEEE. CDR3 protein: CASSGQGSNQPQHF. The CDR3 DNA is TGTGCCAGCAGCGGACAGGGTAGCAATCAGCCCCAGCATTTT. Variable domain in full (rest from reference TRBV5-6 and TRBJ1-5): DAGVTQSPTHLIKTRGQQVTLRCSPKSGHDTVSWYQQALGQGPQFIFQYYEEEERQRGNFPDRFSGHQFPNYSSELNVNALLLGDSALYLCASSGQGSNQPQHFGDGTRLSIL.

The chain has TRBV5-6 and TRBJ1-1; 7 bases align to TRBD1. Germline lookup yields CDR1 SGHDT and CDR2 YYEEEE. The CDR3 totals 12 residues. V lost 4 bases to trimming and J lost 11 bases; unmatched junction nucleotides: 8. This chain's CDR3 is CASSTTGFGAFF. CDR3 DNA sequence: TGTGCCAGCAGCACGACAGGGTTTGGGGCTTTCTTT.

This clone was detected once. This chain connects TRBV27 to TRBJ2-7; D is possibly TRBD1 (6 bases). V lost 6 bases to trimming and J lost 4 bases, with 19 bases between them. The CDR3 sequence is 15 residues long. CDR1 is MNHEY, CDR2 SMNVEV, per germline (reference sequence). The CDR3 loop is CASRTYGTLTYEQYF. As DNA, the CDR3 is TGTGCCAGCAGAACTTACGGGACACTGACTTACGAGCAGTACTTC.

V usage is TRBV2 and J usage is TRBJ1-6; 7 nucleotides match TRBD1. Germline loops: CDR1 SNHLY, CDR2 FYNNEI. V trimming: 3 bases; J trimming: 9 bases; junction bases outside the gene matches: 17. The CDR3 has 18 amino acids. CDR3 sequence: CASSDRTQSDRSPSPLHF. As DNA, the CDR3 is TGTGCCAGCAGTGATAGGACTCAGTCGGACAGGTCCCCTTCACCCCTCCACTTT. Drawing the rest from reference TRBV2 and TRBJ1-6, the complete variable domain is EPEVTQTPSHQVTQMGQEVILRCVPISNHLYFYWYRQILGQKVEFLVSFYNNEISEKSEIFDDQFSVERPDGSNFTLKIRSTKLEDSAMYFCASSDRTQSDRSPSPLHFGNGTRLTVT.

This rearrangement joins TRBV5-1 to TRBJ2-1; 11 nucleotides agree with TRBD2. Germline CDR1 and CDR2: SGHRS and YFSETQ. V lost 1 base, J lost 9 bases, and 3 bases stayed unmatched. The CDR3 length is 14 residues. CDR3 region: CASSLTSGGGEQFF. In DNA, the CDR3 is TGCGCCAGCAGCTTGACTAGCGGGGGTGGTGAGCAGTTCTTC.

The chain employs TRBV7-2 and TRBJ2-5; D is unresolved. V lost 2 bases, J lost 1 base, and 8 bases lay in between. The germline gives CDR1 SGHTA, CDR2 FQGNSA. The CDR3 totals 14 residues. The CDR3 sequence: CASSLYPGQETQYF. In DNA, the CDR3 is TGTGCCAGCAGCTTATATCCGGGCCAAGAGACCCAGTACTTC.

The V and J genes are TRBV5-1 and TRBJ2-7; tentatively, D is TRBD2 (5 bases). The CDR3 totals 14 residues. The germline CDR1 and CDR2 sequences are SGHRS and YFSETQ. Trimming removed 4 bases at V and 6 bases at J, with 17 bases between. The CDR3 sequence: CASSAGRSNGEQYF. As DNA, the CDR3 is TGCGCCAGCAGCGCGGGTAGGTCTAATGGCGAGCAGTACTTC. The variable domain in full, with the rest retrieved from reference TRBV5-1 and TRBJ2-7, is KAGVTQTPRYLIKTRGQQVTLSCSPISGHRSVSWYQQTPGQGLQFLFEYFSETQRNKGNFPGRFSGRQFSNSRSEMNVSTLELGDSALYLCASSAGRSNGEQYFGPGTRLTVT.

The rearrangement uses TRBV11-2 and TRBJ1-6; unclear D gene. Germline CDR1 SGHAT, CDR2 FQNNGV. This CDR3 is 15 amino acids long. The V end was cut by 2 bases, the J end by 3 bases, with 8 bases between. CDR3 sequence (DNA): TGTGCCAGCAGCTTAACCCAGATCTATAATTCACCCCTCCACTTT. Translated: CASSLTQIYNSPLHF. The whole variable domain, remainder taken from reference TRBV11-2 and TRBJ1-6, is EAGVAQSPRYKIIEKRQSVAFWCNPISGHATLYWYQQILGQGPKLLIQFQNNGVVDDSQLPKDRFSAERLKGVDSTLKIQPAKLEDSAVYLCASSLTQIYNSPLHFGNGTRLTVT.

The rearrangement joins TRBV7-2 to TRBJ1-2; 11 nucleotides agree with TRBD1. Germline V gene data show CDR1 as SGHTA and CDR2 as FQGNSA. The CDR3 runs 17 residues. Trimming took 6 bases from V and 4 from J; bases not matched to a gene: 13. CDR3 protein: CASSLNAGGTGGYGYTF. The CDR3 region has the DNA TGTGCCAGCAGTCTAAACGCGGGAGGGACAGGGGGCTATGGCTACACCTTC.

A remark on this clone: The junction differs from germline at one of its ends, possibly a read error. The V and J genes are TRBV10-3 and TRBJ1-4, with D hard to call. The CDR3 is made up of 14 amino acids. Germline-derived CDR1 and CDR2 are ENHRY and SYGVKD. DNA of the CDR3: TGTGCCATCAGTGAGTCGAGGTCCGATGAGAAACTGTTTTTT. Translated: CAISESRSDEKLFF.

This chain connects TRBV19 to TRBJ2-7, with TRBD1 matching 8 bases. CDR3 size: 15 residues. Germline V gene sequence: CDR1 LNHDA, CDR2 SQIVND (reference sequence). J lost 3 bases, V lost 5 bases, and 9 bases had no gene match. Here the CDR3 reads CASSVGQVPIYEQYV. The CDR3 DNA is TGTGCCAGTAGTGTGGGACAGGTCCCGATCTACGAGCAGTACGTC.

The V call is TRBV6-1, the J call TRBJ1-1, with D possibly TRBD1 on 6 matching bases. Germline assignment: CDR1 MNHNS and CDR2 SASEGT. Trimming pared 2 bases from V and 5 bases from J, leaving 15 bases between. CDR3 length: 15 amino acids. The CDR3 DNA follows: TGTGCCAGCAGTGAATCGGGCAGGGGTACGACTGAAGCTTTCTTT. Its protein product is CASSESGRGTTEAFF.

V and J are TRBV11-3 and TRBJ1-1; TRBD1 might be the D (5 bases). V dropped 1 base and J dropped 7 bases, with 7 bases sitting between them. Germline V gives CDR1 SGHNT, CDR2 YENEEA. The length of the CDR3 is 12 residues. In DNA form, the CDR3 reads TGTGCCAGCAGCTTAGGCGGGGGTGAAGCTTTCTTT. Amino acid sequence: CASSLGGGEAFF.

The chain employs TRBV5-4 and TRBJ2-5; the D gene is possibly TRBD1 (6 bases). This CDR3 contains 14 residues. Germline assignment: CDR1 SGHNT and CDR2 YYREEE (reference sequence). Trimming pared 0 bases from V and 5 bases from J, leaving 11 bases between. The CDR3 nucleotides read TGTGCCAGCAGCTTGGACAGGGTGCTGGAGACCCAGTACTTC. This encodes CASSLDRVLETQYF.

V is TRBV19 and J is TRBJ1-5, with D perhaps matching TRBD1 (5 bases). The germline gives CDR1 LNHDA, CDR2 SQIVND (reference sequence). V lost 7 bases to trimming and J lost 0 bases, with 7 bases between them. The CDR3 consists of 13 residues. In DNA form, the CDR3 reads TGTGCCAGTATCGGGGGTAGCAATCAGCCCCAGCATTTT. Protein sequence: CASIGGSNQPQHF. The entire variable domain, with the rest obtained from reference TRBV19 and TRBJ1-5, is as follows: DGGITQSPKYLFRKEGQNVTLSCEQNLNHDAMYWYRQDPGQGLRLIYYSQIVNDFQKGDIAEGYSVSREKKESFPLTVTSAQKNPTAFYLCASIGGSNQPQHFGDGTRLSIL.

This clone was counted a single time. The chain combines TRBV7-9 with TRBJ2-5, with TRBD1 identical over 10 bases. With V trimmed by 4 bases and J by 2 bases, 10 bases remained unmatched. The germline CDR1 and CDR2 sequences are SEHNR and FQNEAQ (reference sequence). The CDR3 runs to 17 residues. The CDR3 region is CASSSRQGATNQETQYF. The CDR3 bases are TGTGCCAGCAGCTCCAGACAGGGGGCGACCAATCAAGAGACCCAGTACTTC.

This clone was counted a single time. The V call is TRBV6-1, the J call TRBJ1-2; 7 bases map to TRBD1. The CDR3 has 13 amino acids. Germline lookup yields CDR1 MNHNS and CDR2 SASEGT. V dropped 5 bases and J dropped 1; count of bases not matched to a gene: 1. DNA of the CDR3: TGTGCCAGCAGTTCAGGGGGTAACTATGGCTACACCTTC. Its protein product is CASSSGGNYGYTF.

The chain has TRBV12-5 and TRBJ1-3; TRBD1 matches at 11 bases. V dropped 5 bases and J dropped 2; count of bases not matched to a gene: 5. The CDR3 contains 16 residues. Per the germline V gene, CDR1 is LGHNT and CDR2 is FRNRAP. The CDR3 spells CASGAPGQGAGNTIYF. The CDR3 nucleotides are TGTGCTAGTGGTGCGCCGGGACAGGGGGCTGGAAACACCATATATTTT.

DNA for the CDR3: TGTGCCAGCAGCCTCCAGCGGGGCCGGGCGGAGACCCAGTACTTC. It is translated as CASSLQRGRAETQYF. The genes are TRBV7-2 and TRBJ2-5; 7 bases fit TRBD2. The CDR3 totals 15 residues. The germline V gene encodes CDR1 SGHTA and CDR2 FQGNSA. V lost 5 bases and J lost 5; bases outside the gene matches: 11.

This clone was seen a handful of times. This chain uses TRBV10-2 with TRBJ1-2; weak D call: TRBD1 (6 bases). Germline V gives CDR1 WSHSY, CDR2 SAAADI. V shed 0 bases and J shed 4 bases, with 12 bases lying between them. The CDR3 has 15 amino acids. The CDR3 protein is CASSESAGALYGYTF. The CDR3 region has the DNA TGCGCCAGCAGTGAGTCGGCAGGGGCTCTCTATGGCTACACCTTC.